The T cell receptor beta chain described here comes from a study of shared clonotypes between healthy human individuals. The study's findings and limits: Some naive CD4 clonotypes, around 5%, turned up in common across a handful of donors.

This CDR3 has 11 amino acids. Germline V CDR1 and CDR2: DFQATT, SNEGSKA (reference sequence). V lost 2 bases to trimming and J lost 4 bases, with 5 bases between them. Authors' processing steps: Junction-only sequences without quality scores were provided by ImmunoSEQ, so filtering was different. The data were produced by immunoSEQ multiplex PCR, yet TCRdb's version contains in-frame clones alone and is incomplete. V and J calls and clone size are as listed in that table; D and trimming were resolved from the DNA. The table lists about 610,000 clones, around 97% of them singletons. A remark on this clone: Its antigen is as yet unknown.

The chain joins TRBV20-1 to TRBJ1-1; D not certain. This TCR was sampled from a woman between 25 and 40 years old in good health. The sequencing input was naive CD4+ T cells sorted from blood. Subset denoted: CD45RA+ positively selected. In DNA form, the CDR3 reads TGCAGTGCTAGAACCCTCACTGAAGCTTTCTTT. Translating it yields CSARTLTEAFF.